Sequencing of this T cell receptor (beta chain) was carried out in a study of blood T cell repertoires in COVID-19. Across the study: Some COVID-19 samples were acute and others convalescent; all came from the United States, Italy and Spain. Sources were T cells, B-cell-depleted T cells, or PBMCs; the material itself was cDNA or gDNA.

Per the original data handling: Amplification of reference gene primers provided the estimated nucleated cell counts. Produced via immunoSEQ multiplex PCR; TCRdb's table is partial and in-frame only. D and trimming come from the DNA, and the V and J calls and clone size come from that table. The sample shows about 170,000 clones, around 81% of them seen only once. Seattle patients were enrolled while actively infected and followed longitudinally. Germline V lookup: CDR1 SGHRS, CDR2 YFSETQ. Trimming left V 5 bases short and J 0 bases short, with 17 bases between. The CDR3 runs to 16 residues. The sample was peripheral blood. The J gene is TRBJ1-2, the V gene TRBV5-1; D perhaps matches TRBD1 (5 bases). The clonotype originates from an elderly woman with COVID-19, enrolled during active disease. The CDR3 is CASSHGGTQANYGYTF. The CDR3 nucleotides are TGCGCCAGCAGTCATGGAGGGACCCAGGCTAACTATGGCTACACCTTC. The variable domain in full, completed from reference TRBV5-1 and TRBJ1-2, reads KAGVTQTPRYLIKTRGQQVTLSCSPISGHRSVSWYQQTPGQGLQFLFEYFSETQRNKGNFPGRFSGRQFSNSRSEMNVSTLELGDSALYLCASSHGGTQANYGYTFGSGTRLTVV.